One sample yielded the 20 T cell receptor beta chains listed below, sequenced in a study of cytomegalovirus exposure and HLA in healthy donors. The primer mix had 60 Vbeta and 13 Jbeta primers. TCRdb's copy holds only in-frame clones and misses some; the assay was immunoSEQ multiplex PCR. The table records about 90,000 clones, approximately 79% of them present only once. Sequencing was done on a sample of PBMCs. These receptor sequences come from a man aged 25 to 40 in good health and CMV-seronegative.

The rearrangement joins TRBV6-6 to TRBJ2-5; D might be TRBD2 (7 bases). Germline loops: CDR1 MNHNY, CDR2 SVGAGI (reference sequence). Trimming took 6 bases from V and 5 from J, leaving 22 bases between them. The CDR3 is 16 residues long. CDR3 DNA sequence: TGTGCCAGCAGCAGGGGTTGGGAGGGCGGGGACGAGACCCAGTACTTC. Translating it yields CASSRGWEGGDETQYF.

A single count supports this clone. This rearrangement joins TRBV10-3 to TRBJ1-5, with 7 bases identical to TRBD1. Germline V gene lookup returns CDR1 ENHRY and CDR2 SYGVKD. This CDR3 spans 14 amino acids. The V gene end was trimmed by 4 bases and the J gene end by 1 base; junction bases not matched to a gene: 1. Here the CDR3 DNA reads TGTGCCATCAGTGGGGGACAGAGCAATCAGCCCCAGCATTTT. This sequence encodes CAISGGQSNQPQHF.

The CDR3 reads CASSIYSLSDTQYF. The CDR3 bases are TGTGCCAGTAGTATTTATAGTCTCTCAGATACGCAGTATTTT. The chain joins TRBV19 to TRBJ2-3; D remains unclear. This CDR3 spans 14 amino acids. Trimming left V 3 bases short and J 4 bases short, with 11 bases between. From germline, CDR1 is LNHDA and CDR2 SQIVND (reference sequence).

The gene calls are TRBV25-1 and TRBJ1-5; 10 nucleotides match TRBD1. CDR1 and CDR2 from the germline V gene are MGHDK and SYGVNS. CDR3 size: 18 residues. V gave up 5 bases and J gave up 2 bases; unmatched junction bases: 12. As DNA, the CDR3 is TGTGCCAGCAGTTCTGGTCCGGGACAGGGGAAGGGCAATCAGCCCCAGCATTTT. Protein: CASSSGPGQGKGNQPQHF.

V is TRBV6-5 and J is TRBJ1-4; D ambiguous. V was clipped by 6 bases and J by 1 base, with 9 bases between them. The germline CDR1 and CDR2 sequences are MNHEY and SVGAGI. The CDR3 runs 14 residues. Here the CDR3 DNA reads TGTGCCAGCAGCCCCAGGCTAACTAATGAAAAACTGTTTTTT. Translated, it gives CASSPRLTNEKLFF.

The gene calls are TRBV11-2 and TRBJ2-1; perhaps TRBD2 as D (6 bases). Germline CDR1 SGHAT, CDR2 FQNNGV. The V gene lost 5 bases and the J gene lost 0 bases, with 14 bases spanning the gap. CDR3 length: 16 residues. The CDR3 spells CASSDLAGGSYNEQFF. In DNA form, the CDR3 reads TGTGCCAGCAGCGACCTTGCCGGGGGCTCCTACAATGAGCAGTTCTTC. The whole variable domain, filled in from reference TRBV11-2 and TRBJ2-1, reads EAGVAQSPRYKIIEKRQSVAFWCNPISGHATLYWYQQILGQGPKLLIQFQNNGVVDDSQLPKDRFSAERLKGVDSTLKIQPAKLEDSAVYLCASSDLAGGSYNEQFFGPGTRLTVL.

This clone was seen ten or more times. The chain links TRBV7-6 to TRBJ1-6; 9 bases align to TRBD1. The V gene's germline CDR1 is SGHVS and CDR2 FNYEAQ. This CDR3 is built from 16 residues. V lost 1 base, J lost 10 bases, and 8 bases stayed unmatched. CDR3 region: CASSLEGTGKGSPLHF. In DNA form, the CDR3 reads TGTGCCAGCAGCTTAGAAGGGACAGGGAAGGGATCACCCCTCCACTTT.

The chain links TRBV5-1 to TRBJ1-2; 7 bases map to TRBD1. With 3 bases clipped from V and 6 bases from J, the junction kept 2 bases outside the gene matches. Germline V gene sequence: CDR1 SGHRS, CDR2 YFSETQ. The CDR3 sequence is 12 residues long. CDR3 bases: TGCGCCAGCAGCTACCAGGGGGATGGCTACACCTTC. This encodes CASSYQGDGYTF.

On this clone itself: At one of its ends the junction is not consistent with the germline gene, which may arise from a read error. This sequence joins TRBV6-5 and TRBJ1-2; D gene uncertain. In germline, CDR1 is MNHEY, CDR2 SVGAGI. The CDR3 length is 11 residues. This chain's CDR3 is CASGYTSGYTF. CDR3 sequence (DNA): TGTGCCAGCGGTTACACATCGGGCTACACCTTC.

The genes are TRBV30 and TRBJ2-5; 7 nucleotides align to TRBD2. Germline V gene data show CDR1 as GTSNPN and CDR2 as SVGIG (reference sequence). The CDR3 length is 13 residues. Losses at the gene ends were 5 bases for V and 4 bases for J; bases not matched to a gene: 7. CDR3 bases: TGTGCCTGGGCGGCCAGCGGGGCAGAGACCCAGTACTTC. This translates into CAWAASGAETQYF.

The chain joins TRBV7-8 to TRBJ2-5; 12 nucleotides align to TRBD2. Germline V gives CDR1 SGHVS, CDR2 FQNEAQ. The CDR3 is made up of 16 amino acids. V gave up 4 bases and J gave up 5 bases; unmatched junction bases: 8. The CDR3 DNA sequence: TGTGCCAGCAGCTCTAAACTAGCGGGGGGAGCGGAGACCCAGTACTTC. It translates to CASSSKLAGGAETQYF.

The chain has TRBV5-1 and TRBJ2-7, with 12 bases aligning to TRBD1. Germline V gives CDR1 SGHRS, CDR2 YFSETQ. The CDR3 is 15 amino acids. Germline trimming cut 5 bases from V and 4 bases from J; bases unmatched to any gene: 7. Written as DNA, the CDR3 is TGCGCCAGCAGTATTTCGGGACAGGGGGCTTACGAGCAGTACTTC. Translating it yields CASSISGQGAYEQYF.

This clone was observed a handful of times. This sequence joins TRBV11-3 and TRBJ2-5, with TRBD2 identical over 8 bases. The trim removed 4 bases at V and 4 bases at J, leaving 5 bases unmatched. The CDR3 contains 14 residues. Looked up from germline, CDR1 is SGHNT and CDR2 is YENEEA. This chain's CDR3 is CASSSGGAPETQYF. DNA of the CDR3: TGTGCCAGCAGCTCCGGGGGGGCCCCAGAGACCCAGTACTTC.

The chain employs TRBV29-1 and TRBJ2-3; D may be TRBD2 (6 bases). The CDR3 covers 14 residues. Trimming took off 7 bases at V and 0 bases at J, with 14 bases between the two ends. Germline CDR1 is SQVTM and CDR2 is ANQGSEA. The CDR3 protein is CSAPRGISTDTQYF. DNA of the CDR3: TGCAGCGCTCCCCGGGGGATAAGCACAGATACGCAGTATTTT.

The V and J genes are TRBV5-1 and TRBJ1-2; D gene uncertain. The CDR3 runs 13 residues. The ends were cut back, 0 bases at V and 2 bases at J, with 5 bases in the middle. Germline loops: CDR1 SGHRS, CDR2 YFSETQ. CDR3 DNA: TGCGCCAGCAGCTTGGACGAGAACTATGGCTACACCTTC. Amino acids: CASSLDENYGYTF.

The CDR3 loop is CASRAGIGAFF. CDR3 coding DNA: TGTGCCAGCAGAGCGGGAATCGGGGCTTTCTTT. V is TRBV2 and J is TRBJ1-1; D remains unclear. Between the trimmed V and J ends, which lost 6 bases and 11 bases, there was a span of 13 bases. In germline, CDR1 is SNHLY, CDR2 FYNNEI. The CDR3 covers 11 residues.

The gene calls are TRBV30 and TRBJ1-5; 7 positions match TRBD1. This CDR3 contains 16 residues. The V segment lost 0 bases and the J segment 6 bases; nucleotides outside the gene matches: 11. The V gene's germline CDR1 is GTSNPN and CDR2 SVGIG (reference sequence). CDR3 loop: CAWSVPPGGGIQPQHF. CDR3 bases: TGTGCCTGGAGTGTACCCCCAGGAGGGGGCATTCAGCCCCAGCATTTT. The full variable domain, with the rest looked up from reference TRBV30 and TRBJ1-5, is SQTIHQWPATLVQPVGSPLSLECTVEGTSNPNLYWYRQAAGRGLQLLFYSVGIGQISSEVPQNLSASRPQDRQFILSSKKLLLSDSGFYLCAWSVPPGGGIQPQHFGDGTRLSIL.

The J gene is TRBJ2-5, the V gene TRBV7-2, with D maybe TRBD2 (6 bases). Trimming removed 6 bases at V and 3 bases at J, with 20 bases between. Germline V gene lookup returns CDR1 SGHTA and CDR2 FQGNSA. The CDR3 length is 16 residues. CDR3 loop: CASSLTGVTTKETQYF. The CDR3 DNA reads as TGTGCCAGCAGTCTTACGGGGGTCACCACAAAAGAGACCCAGTACTTC.

This chain connects TRBV4-1 to TRBJ1-1, with 8 bases lining up with TRBD1. CDR1 is MGHRA and CDR2 is YSYEKL in the germline V gene. CDR3 length: 18 residues. V shed 1 base, J shed 1 base, and the junction held 11 bases outside the gene matches. The CDR3 region is CASSQAKNVDRGNTEAFF. CDR3 DNA sequence: TGCGCCAGCAGCCAAGCCAAGAACGTTGACAGGGGGAACACTGAAGCTTTCTTT.

The chain carries TRBV2 and TRBJ1-2, with D perhaps TRBD1 (6 bases). Germline V CDR1 and CDR2: SNHLY, FYNNEI. V dropped 4 bases and J dropped 0 bases, with 12 bases sitting between them. This CDR3 has 15 residues. The CDR3: CASSGTQGANYGYTF. The DNA of the CDR3 is TGTGCCAGCAGTGGGACACAGGGAGCTAACTATGGCTACACCTTC.